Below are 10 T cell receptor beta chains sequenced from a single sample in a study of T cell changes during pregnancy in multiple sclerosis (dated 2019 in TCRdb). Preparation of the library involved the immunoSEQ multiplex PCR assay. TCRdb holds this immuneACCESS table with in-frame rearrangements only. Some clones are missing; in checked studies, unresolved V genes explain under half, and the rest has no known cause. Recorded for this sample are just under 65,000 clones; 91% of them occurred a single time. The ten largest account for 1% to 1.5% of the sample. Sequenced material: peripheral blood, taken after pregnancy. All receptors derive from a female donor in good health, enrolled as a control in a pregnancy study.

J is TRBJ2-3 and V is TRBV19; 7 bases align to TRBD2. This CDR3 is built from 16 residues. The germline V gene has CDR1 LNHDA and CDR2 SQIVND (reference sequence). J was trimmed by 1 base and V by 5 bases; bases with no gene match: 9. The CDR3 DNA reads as TGTGCCAGTAGTCCCAGAGCGGGACCCGGCACAGATACGCAGTATTTT. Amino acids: CASSPRAGPGTDTQYF.

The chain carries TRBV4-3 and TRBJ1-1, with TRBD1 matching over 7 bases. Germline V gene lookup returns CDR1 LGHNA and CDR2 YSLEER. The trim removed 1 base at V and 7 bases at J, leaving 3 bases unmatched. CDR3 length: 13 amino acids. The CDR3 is CASSQVRDSEAFF. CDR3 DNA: TGCGCCAGCAGCCAAGTAAGGGACAGTGAAGCTTTCTTT.

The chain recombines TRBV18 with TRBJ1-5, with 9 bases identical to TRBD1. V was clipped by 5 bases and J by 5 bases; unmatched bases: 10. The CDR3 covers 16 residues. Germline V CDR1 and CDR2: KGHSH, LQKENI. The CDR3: CASSNIGQGQDQPQHF. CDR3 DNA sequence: TGTGCCAGCTCAAATATTGGACAGGGGCAGGATCAGCCCCAGCATTTT. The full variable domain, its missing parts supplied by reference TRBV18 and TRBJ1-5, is NAGVMQNPRHLVRRRGQEARLRCSPMKGHSHVYWYRQLPEEGLKFMVYLQKENIIDESGMPKERFSAEFPKEGPSILRIQQVVRGDSAAYFCASSNIGQGQDQPQHFGDGTRLSIL.

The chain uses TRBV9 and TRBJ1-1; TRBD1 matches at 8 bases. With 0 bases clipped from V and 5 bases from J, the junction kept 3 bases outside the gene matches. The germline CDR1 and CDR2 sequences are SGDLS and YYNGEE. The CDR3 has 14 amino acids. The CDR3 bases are TGTGCCAGCAGCGTAGACAGGGGGAAAACTGAAGCTTTCTTT. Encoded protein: CASSVDRGKTEAFF.

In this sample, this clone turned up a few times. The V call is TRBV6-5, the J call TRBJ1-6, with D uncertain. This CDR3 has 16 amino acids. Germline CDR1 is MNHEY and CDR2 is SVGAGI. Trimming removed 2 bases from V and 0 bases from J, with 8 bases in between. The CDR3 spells CASSYVHSSYNSPLHF. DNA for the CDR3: TGTGCCAGCAGTTACGTTCACAGCTCCTATAATTCACCCCTCCACTTT.

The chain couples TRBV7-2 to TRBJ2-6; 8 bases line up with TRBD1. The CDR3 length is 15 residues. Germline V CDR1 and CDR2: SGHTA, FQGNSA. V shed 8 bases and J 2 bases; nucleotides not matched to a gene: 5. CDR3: CASADRAAGANVLTF. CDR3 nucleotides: TGTGCCAGCGCGGACAGGGCAGCTGGGGCCAACGTCCTGACTTTC.

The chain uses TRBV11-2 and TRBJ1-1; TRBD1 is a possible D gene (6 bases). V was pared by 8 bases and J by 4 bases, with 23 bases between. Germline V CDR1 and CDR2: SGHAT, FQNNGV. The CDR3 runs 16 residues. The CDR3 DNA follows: TGTGCCAGCCGGCCATTATCGGGGGGCCGGGGCACTGAAGCTTTCTTT. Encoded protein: CASRPLSGGRGTEAFF.

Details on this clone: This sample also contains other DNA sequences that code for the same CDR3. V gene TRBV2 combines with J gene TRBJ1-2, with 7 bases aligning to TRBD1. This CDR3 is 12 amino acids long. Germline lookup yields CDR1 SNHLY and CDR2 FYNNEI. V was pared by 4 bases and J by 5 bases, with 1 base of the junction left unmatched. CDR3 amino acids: CASSGTGYGYTF. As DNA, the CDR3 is TGTGCCAGCAGTGGGACAGGATATGGCTACACCTTC.

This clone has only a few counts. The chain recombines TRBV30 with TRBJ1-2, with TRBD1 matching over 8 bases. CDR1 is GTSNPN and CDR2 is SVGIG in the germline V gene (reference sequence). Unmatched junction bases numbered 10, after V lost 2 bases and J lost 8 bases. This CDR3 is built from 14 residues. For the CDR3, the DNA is TGTGCCTGGAGTCGTCTCCGGACAGGGCTCGGCTACACCTTC. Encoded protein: CAWSRLRTGLGYTF.

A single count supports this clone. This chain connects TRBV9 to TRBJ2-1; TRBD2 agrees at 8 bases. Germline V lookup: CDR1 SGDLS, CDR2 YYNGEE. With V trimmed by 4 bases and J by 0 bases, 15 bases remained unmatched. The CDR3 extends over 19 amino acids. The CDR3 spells CASSTQRGAGVSSYNEQFF. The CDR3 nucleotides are TGTGCCAGCAGCACTCAAAGGGGAGCGGGGGTGAGCTCCTACAATGAGCAGTTCTTC.